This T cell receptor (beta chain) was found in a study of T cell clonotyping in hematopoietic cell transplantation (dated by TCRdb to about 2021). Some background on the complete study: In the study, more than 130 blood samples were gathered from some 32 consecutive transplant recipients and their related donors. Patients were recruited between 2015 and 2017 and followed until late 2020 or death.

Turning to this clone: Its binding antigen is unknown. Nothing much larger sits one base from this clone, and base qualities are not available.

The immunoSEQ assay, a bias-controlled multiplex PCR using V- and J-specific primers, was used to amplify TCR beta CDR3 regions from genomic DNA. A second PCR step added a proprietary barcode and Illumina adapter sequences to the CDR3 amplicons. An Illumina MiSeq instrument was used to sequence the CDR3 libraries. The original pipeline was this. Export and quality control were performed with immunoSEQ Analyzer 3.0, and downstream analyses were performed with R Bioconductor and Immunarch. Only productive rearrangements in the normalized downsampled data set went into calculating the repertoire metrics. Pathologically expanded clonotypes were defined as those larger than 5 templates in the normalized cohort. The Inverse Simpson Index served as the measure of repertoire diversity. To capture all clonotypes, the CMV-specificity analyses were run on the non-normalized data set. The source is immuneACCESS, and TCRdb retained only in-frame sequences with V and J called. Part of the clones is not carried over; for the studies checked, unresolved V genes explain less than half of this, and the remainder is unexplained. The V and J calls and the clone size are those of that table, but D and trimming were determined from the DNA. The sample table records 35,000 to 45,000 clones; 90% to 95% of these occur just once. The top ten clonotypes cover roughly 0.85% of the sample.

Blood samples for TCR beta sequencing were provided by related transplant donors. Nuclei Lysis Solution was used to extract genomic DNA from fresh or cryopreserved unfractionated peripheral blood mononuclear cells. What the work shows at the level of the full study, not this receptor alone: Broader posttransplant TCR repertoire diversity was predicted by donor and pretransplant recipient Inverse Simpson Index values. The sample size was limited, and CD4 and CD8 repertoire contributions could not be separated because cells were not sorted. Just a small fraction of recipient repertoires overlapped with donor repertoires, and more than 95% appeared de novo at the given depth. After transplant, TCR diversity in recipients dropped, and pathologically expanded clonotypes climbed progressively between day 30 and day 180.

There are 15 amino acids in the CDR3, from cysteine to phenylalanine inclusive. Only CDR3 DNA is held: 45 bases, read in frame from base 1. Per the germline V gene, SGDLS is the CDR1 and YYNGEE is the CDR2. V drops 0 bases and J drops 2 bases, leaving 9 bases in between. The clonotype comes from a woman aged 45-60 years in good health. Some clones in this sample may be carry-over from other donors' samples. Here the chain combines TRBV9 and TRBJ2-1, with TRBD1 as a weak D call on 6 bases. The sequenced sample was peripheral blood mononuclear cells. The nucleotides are TGTGCCAGCAGCGTAGAGGGGGTTACCTACAATGAGCAGTTCTTC. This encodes CASSVEGVTYNEQFF. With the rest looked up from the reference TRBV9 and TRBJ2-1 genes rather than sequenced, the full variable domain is DSGVTQTPKHLITATGQRVTLRCSPRSGDLSVYWYQQSLDQGLQFLIQYYNGEERAKGNILERFSAQQFPDLHSELNLSSLELGDSALYFCASSVEGVTYNEQFFGPGTRLTVL.